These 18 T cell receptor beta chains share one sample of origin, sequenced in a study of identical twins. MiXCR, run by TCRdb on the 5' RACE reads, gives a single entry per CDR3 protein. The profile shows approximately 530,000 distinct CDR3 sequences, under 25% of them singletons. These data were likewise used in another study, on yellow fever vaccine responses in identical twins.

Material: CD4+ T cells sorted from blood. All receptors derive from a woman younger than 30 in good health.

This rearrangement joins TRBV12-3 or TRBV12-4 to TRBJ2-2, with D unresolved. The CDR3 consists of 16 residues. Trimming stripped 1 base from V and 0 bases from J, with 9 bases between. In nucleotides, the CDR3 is TGTGCCAGCAGTTTAGGTCACAGTCCGAACACCGGGGAGCTGTTTTTT. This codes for CASSLGHSPNTGELFF.

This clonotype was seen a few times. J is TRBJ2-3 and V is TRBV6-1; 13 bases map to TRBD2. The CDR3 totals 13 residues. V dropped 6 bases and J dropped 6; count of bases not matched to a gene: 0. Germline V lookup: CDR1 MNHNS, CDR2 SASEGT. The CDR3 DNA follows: TGTGCCAGCAGACTAGCGGGAGGGGATACGCAGTATTTT. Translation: CASRLAGGDTQYF.

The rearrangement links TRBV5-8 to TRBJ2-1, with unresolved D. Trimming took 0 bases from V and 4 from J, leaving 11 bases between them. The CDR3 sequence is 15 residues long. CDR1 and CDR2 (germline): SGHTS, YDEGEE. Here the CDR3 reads CASSLDAGTYNEQFF. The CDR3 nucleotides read TGTGCCAGCAGCTTGGATGCAGGCACATACAATGAGCAGTTCTTC.

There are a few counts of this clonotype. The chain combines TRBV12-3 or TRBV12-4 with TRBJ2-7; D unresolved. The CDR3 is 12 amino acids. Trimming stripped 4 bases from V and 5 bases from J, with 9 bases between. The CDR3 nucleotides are TGTGCCAGCAGTTCCCTCCGCCACGAGCAGTACTTC. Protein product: CASSSLRHEQYF.

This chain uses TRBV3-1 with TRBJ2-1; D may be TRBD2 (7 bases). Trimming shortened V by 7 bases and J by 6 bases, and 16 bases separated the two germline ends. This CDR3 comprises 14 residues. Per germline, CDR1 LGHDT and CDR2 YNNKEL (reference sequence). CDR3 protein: CASTLRGAVNEQFF. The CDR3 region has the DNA TGTGCCAGCACTCTTCGGGGGGCCGTCAATGAGCAGTTCTTC.

The CDR3 nucleotides read TGCAGTGCTATGAACGGCTACGAGCAGTACGTC. Encoded protein: CSAMNGYEQYV. V gene TRBV20-1 combines with J gene TRBJ2-7; D is unclear. Germline CDR1 and CDR2: DFQATT and SNEGSKA (reference sequence). CDR3 length: 11 residues. V lost 4 bases to trimming and J lost 3 bases, with 7 bases between them.

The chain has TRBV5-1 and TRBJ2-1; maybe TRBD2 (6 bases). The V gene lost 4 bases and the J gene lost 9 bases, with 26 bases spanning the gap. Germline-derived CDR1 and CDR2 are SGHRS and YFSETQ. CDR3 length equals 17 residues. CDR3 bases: TGCGCCAGCAGCAGTTCGGGATCCGGGGGAGTGCAGAGTGAGCAGTTCTTC. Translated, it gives CASSSSGSGGVQSEQFF.

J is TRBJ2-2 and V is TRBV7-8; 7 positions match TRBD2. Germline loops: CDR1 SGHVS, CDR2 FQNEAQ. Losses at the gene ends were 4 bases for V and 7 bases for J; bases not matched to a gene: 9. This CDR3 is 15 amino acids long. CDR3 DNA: TGTGCCAGCAGCTCCGTCCGGGGGAGGGGCGGGGAGCTGTTTTTT. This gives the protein CASSSVRGRGGELFF.

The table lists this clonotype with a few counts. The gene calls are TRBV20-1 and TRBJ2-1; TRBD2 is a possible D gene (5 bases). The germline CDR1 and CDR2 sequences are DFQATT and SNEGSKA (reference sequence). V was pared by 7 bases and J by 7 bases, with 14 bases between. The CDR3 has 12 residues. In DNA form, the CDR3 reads TGCAGTGGTAGCGATTCGGATAATGAGCAGTTCTTC. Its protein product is CSGSDSDNEQFF.

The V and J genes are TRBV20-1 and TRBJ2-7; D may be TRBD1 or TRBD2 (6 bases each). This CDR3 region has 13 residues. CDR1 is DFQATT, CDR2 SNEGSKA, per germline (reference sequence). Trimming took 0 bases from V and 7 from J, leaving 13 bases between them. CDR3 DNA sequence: TGCAGTGCTAGAGAGGGGGGCGTGGTGGAGCAGTACGTC. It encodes CSAREGGVVEQYV.

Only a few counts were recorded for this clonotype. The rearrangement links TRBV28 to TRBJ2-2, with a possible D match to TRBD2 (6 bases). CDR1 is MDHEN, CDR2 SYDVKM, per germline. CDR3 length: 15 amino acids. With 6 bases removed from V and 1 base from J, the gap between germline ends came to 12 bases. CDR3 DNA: TGTGCCAGCAGGGCCATGGGAGGGAACACCGGGGAGCTGTTTTTT. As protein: CASRAMGGNTGELFF. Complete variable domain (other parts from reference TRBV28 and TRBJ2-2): DVKVTQSSRYLVKRTGEKVFLECVQDMDHENMFWYRQDPGLGLRLIYFSYDVKMKEKGDIPEGYSVSREKKERFSLILESASTNQTSMYLCASRAMGGNTGELFFGEGSRLTVL.

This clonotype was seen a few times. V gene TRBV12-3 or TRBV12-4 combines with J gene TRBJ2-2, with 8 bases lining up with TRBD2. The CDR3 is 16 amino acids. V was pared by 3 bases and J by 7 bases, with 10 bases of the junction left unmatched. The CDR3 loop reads CASSLLTGGPIGELFF. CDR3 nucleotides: TGTGCCAGCAGTTTGCTAACGGGAGGGCCGATCGGGGAGCTGTTTTTT.

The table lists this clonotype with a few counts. The CDR3 DNA sequence: TGTGCCAGCAGGCTCTTAGGGGATCCCAAAAACATTCAGTACTTC. Protein sequence: CASRLLGDPKNIQYF. The rearrangement joins TRBV28 to TRBJ2-4; tentatively, D is TRBD1 (5 bases). The V end lost 6 bases, the J end lost 2 bases, and 14 bases lay between the germline ends. Germline-derived CDR1 and CDR2 are MDHEN and SYDVKM. The CDR3 extends over 15 amino acids.

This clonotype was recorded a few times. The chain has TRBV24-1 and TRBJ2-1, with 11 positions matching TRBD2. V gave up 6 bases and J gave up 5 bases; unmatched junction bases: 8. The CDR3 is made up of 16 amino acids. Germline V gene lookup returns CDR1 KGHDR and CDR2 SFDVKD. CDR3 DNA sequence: TGTGCCACCAGTCCCTCCGGGACTAGCGGACACAATGAGCAGTTCTTC. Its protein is CATSPSGTSGHNEQFF.

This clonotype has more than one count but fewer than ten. CDR3 sequence (DNA): TGCAGCGTCCCTGGGGGAGGGACCCACGCCACTGAAGCTTTCTTT. It is translated as CSVPGGGTHATEAFF. This chain joins TRBV29-1 and TRBJ1-1; a weak D match, TRBD1 (5 bases). Germline CDR1 reads SQVTM; CDR2 reads ANQGSEA. CDR3 size: 15 residues. V lost 6 bases and J 4 bases, leaving 21 bases between the germline ends.

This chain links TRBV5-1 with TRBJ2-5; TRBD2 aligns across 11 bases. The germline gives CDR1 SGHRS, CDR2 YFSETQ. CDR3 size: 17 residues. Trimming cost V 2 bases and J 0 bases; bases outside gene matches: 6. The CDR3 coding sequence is TGCGCCAGCAGCTTATCCCGGACTAGCGGGTACCAAGAGACCCAGTACTTC. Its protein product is CASSLSRTSGYQETQYF.

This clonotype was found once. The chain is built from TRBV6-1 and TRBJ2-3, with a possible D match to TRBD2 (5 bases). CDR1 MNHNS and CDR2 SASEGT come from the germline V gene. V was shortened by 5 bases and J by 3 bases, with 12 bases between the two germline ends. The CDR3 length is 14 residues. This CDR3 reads CASSPRVETDTQYF. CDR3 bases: TGTGCCAGCAGTCCGCGGGTCGAAACAGATACGCAGTATTTT.

This chain's CDR3 is CASSFHNTSGSYYSYEQYF. The CDR3 DNA reads as TGCGCCAGCAGCTTCCATAATACTAGCGGGAGTTACTACTCCTACGAGCAGTACTTC. This chain connects TRBV5-1 to TRBJ2-7; 11 bases map to TRBD2. Trimming took 2 bases from V and 0 from J; bases not matched to a gene: 13. CDR3 size: 19 residues. Germline V gene sequence: CDR1 SGHRS, CDR2 YFSETQ.